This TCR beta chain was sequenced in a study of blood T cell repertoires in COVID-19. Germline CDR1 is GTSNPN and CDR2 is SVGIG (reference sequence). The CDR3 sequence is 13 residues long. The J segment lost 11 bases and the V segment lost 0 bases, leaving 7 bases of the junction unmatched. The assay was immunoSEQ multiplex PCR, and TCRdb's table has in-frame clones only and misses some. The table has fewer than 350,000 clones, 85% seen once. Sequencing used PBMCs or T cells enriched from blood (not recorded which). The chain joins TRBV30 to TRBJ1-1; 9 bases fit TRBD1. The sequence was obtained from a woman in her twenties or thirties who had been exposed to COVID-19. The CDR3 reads CAWSVRQGGRAFF. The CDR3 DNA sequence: TGTGCCTGGAGTGTTCGACAGGGGGGTCGGGCTTTCTTT.